A selection of T cell receptor beta chains follows, all from one sample in a study of shared clonotypes between healthy human individuals. Profiling relied on immunoSEQ multiplex PCR, and the TCRdb table lists in-frame clones only, not all of them. The top ten clones hold 0.3% to 0.4% of a sample with 2 million to 2.5 million clones, just under 95% of them seen once. Material: naive CD4+ T cells from PBMCs. The receptors were sampled from a man younger than 30 in good health. Some clones in this sample may be carry-over from other donors' samples. Each CDR3 is given with its conserved first and last residue. The D gene is left open where the match is weak. The size entry is marked missing in some rows and otherwise reads once, few, many or a size class.

v_call: TRBV28
d_call: TRBD2
clone_size: NA
j_call: TRBJ2-7
cdr3_nt: TGTGCCAGCAGTTTATTTCGGGAGGGGACTAGCGGGAGGATCGAGCAGTACTTC
cdr3_aa: CASSLFREGTSGRIEQYF

v_call: TRBV5-1
d_call: TRBD2
clone_size: NA
j_call: TRBJ2-7
cdr3_nt: TGCGCCAGCAGCTTGGGCGGGAGGCCGGAGAACGAGCAGTACTTC
cdr3_aa: CASSLGGRPENEQYF

v_call: TRBV11-2
d_call: TRBD2
clone_size: NA
j_call: TRBJ2-1
cdr3_nt: TGTGCCAGCAGCGGGGTAGCGGGAGGGATTTACAATGAGCAGTTCTTC
cdr3_aa: CASSGVAGGIYNEQFF

v_call: TRBV30
d_call: TRBD2
clone_size: NA
j_call: TRBJ2-1
cdr3_nt: TGTGCCTGGAGTGTACTAGCGGGAGGGGAGGATGAGCAGTTCTTC
cdr3_aa: CAWSVLAGGEDEQFF

v_call: TRBV6-1
d_call: TRBD1
clone_size: once
j_call: TRBJ1-4
cdr3_nt: TGTGCCAGCAGAAGCAGGGGGCTCGGGGAAAAACTGTTTTTT
cdr3_aa: CASRSRGLGEKLFF

v_call: TRBV6-6
d_call: TRBD1
clone_size: NA
j_call: TRBJ2-2
cdr3_nt: TGTGCCAGCAGGAGGACAGGGGGCAACACCGGGGAGCTGTTTTTT
cdr3_aa: CASRRTGGNTGELFF

v_call: TRBV5-1
d_call: NA
clone_size: once
j_call: TRBJ2-2
cdr3_nt: TGCGCCAGCAGCCCGACGACAGGATACACCGGGGAGCTGTTTTTT
cdr3_aa: CASSPTTGYTGELFF

v_call: TRBV7-2
d_call: NA
clone_size: NA
j_call: TRBJ1-2
cdr3_nt: TGTGCCAGCAGCTCACGGACAGACCTCTATGGCTACACCTTC
cdr3_aa: CASSSRTDLYGYTF

v_call: TRBV9
d_call: NA
clone_size: NA
j_call: TRBJ2-7
cdr3_nt: TGTGCCAGCAGCGTTTCCACCGCTAGTACGTTAGAGCAGTACTTC
cdr3_aa: CASSVSTASTLEQYF

v_call: TRBV28
d_call: NA
clone_size: NA
j_call: TRBJ2-7
cdr3_nt: TGTGCCAGCAGTTTCGAGGACGGTGGACTTTACGAGCAGTACTTC
cdr3_aa: CASSFEDGGLYEQYF

v_call: TRBV2
d_call: TRBD2
clone_size: NA
j_call: TRBJ2-7
cdr3_nt: TGTGCCAGCCGACGGGAGGGATTAGGCGAGCAGTACTTC
cdr3_aa: CASRREGLGEQYF

v_call: TRBV2
d_call: NA
clone_size: NA
j_call: TRBJ1-2
cdr3_nt: TGTGCCAGCAGTGAATCTGGGGGAAACTATGGCTACACCTTC
cdr3_aa: CASSESGGNYGYTF

v_call: TRBV7-2
d_call: NA
clone_size: NA
j_call: TRBJ2-5
cdr3_nt: TGTGCCAGCAGCTCTGAGACAGGCCGGGCCCAGTACTTC
cdr3_aa: CASSSETGRAQYF

v_call: TRBV4-1
d_call: NA
clone_size: NA
j_call: TRBJ2-5
cdr3_nt: TGCGCCAGCAGCCCCTACACCTTCCAAGAGACCCAGTACTTC
cdr3_aa: CASSPYTFQETQYF

v_call: TRBV5-4
d_call: NA
clone_size: NA
j_call: TRBJ2-7
cdr3_nt: TGTGCCAGCAGCCCCCTCAACCGGGGTTCCTACGAGCAGTACTTC
cdr3_aa: CASSPLNRGSYEQYF

v_call: TRBV6-1
d_call: NA
clone_size: NA
j_call: TRBJ1-1
cdr3_nt: TGTGCCAGCAGGACCACAGTAAACACTGAAGCTTTCTTT
cdr3_aa: CASRTTVNTEAFF

v_call: TRBV9
d_call: NA
clone_size: NA
j_call: TRBJ1-2
cdr3_nt: TGTGCCAGCAGCGTAGACGGTCTCCGAGGCTGGGGCTACACCTTC
cdr3_aa: CASSVDGLRGWGYTF

v_call: TRBV2
d_call: NA
clone_size: NA
j_call: TRBJ1-3
cdr3_nt: TGTGCCAGCACCCAAGAGTCGACAGCTGGAAACACCATATATTTT
cdr3_aa: CASTQESTAGNTIYF

v_call: TRBV10-3
d_call: NA
clone_size: NA
j_call: TRBJ2-3
cdr3_nt: TGTGCCATCAGTGAGATGCAGCTTAGAACTAGCACAGATACGCAGTATTTT
cdr3_aa: CAISEMQLRTSTDTQYF

v_call: TRBV4-1
d_call: TRBD2
clone_size: NA
j_call: TRBJ2-7
cdr3_nt: TGCGCCAGCAGCCAAGGCGGCGGGGGATACGAGCAGTACTTC
cdr3_aa: CASSQGGGGYEQYF

v_call: TRBV6-5
d_call: NA
clone_size: NA
j_call: TRBJ2-1
cdr3_nt: TGTGCCAGCAGTTACTCGGTGGCTCGCGTGCAGTTCTTC
cdr3_aa: CASSYSVARVQFF

v_call: TRBV28
d_call: TRBD2
clone_size: NA
j_call: TRBJ2-5
cdr3_nt: TGTGCCAGCAGTACTCGACTAGCGGGGTCTGAGACCCAGTACTTC
cdr3_aa: CASSTRLAGSETQYF